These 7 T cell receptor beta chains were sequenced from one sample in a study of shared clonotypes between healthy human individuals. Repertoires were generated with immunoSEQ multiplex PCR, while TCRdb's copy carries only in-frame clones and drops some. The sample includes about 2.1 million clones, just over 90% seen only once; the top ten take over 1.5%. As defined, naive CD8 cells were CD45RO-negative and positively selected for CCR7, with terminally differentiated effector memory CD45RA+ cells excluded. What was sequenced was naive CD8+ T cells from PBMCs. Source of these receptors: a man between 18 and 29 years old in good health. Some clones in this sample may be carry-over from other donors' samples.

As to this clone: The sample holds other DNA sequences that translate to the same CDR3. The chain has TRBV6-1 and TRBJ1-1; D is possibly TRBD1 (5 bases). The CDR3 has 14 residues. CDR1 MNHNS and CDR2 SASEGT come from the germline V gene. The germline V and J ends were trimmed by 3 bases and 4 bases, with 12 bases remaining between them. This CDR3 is CASSDWGSGTEAFF. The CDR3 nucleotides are TGTGCCAGCAGTGATTGGGGCAGCGGCACTGAAGCTTTCTTT.

The CDR3 loop is CASSQAMTTYEQYF. The CDR3 nucleotides read TGCGCCAGCAGCCAAGCGATGACAACCTACGAGCAGTACTTC. The J gene is TRBJ2-7, the V gene TRBV4-1, with D uncertain. The CDR3 sequence is 14 residues long. The V and J ends lost 1 base and 2 bases respectively, with 9 bases between them. Germline V CDR1 and CDR2: MGHRA, YSYEKL.

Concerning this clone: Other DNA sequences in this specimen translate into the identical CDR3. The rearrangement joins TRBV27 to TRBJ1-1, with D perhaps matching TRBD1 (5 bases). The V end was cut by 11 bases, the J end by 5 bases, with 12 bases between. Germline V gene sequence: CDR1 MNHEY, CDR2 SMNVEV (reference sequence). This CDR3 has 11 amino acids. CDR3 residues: CASSGGTEAFF. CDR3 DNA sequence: TGTGCCTCCTCCGGGGGGACTGAAGCTTTCTTT.

The CDR3 nucleotides are TGTGCCAGCAGCACAGGGACTAGCGGGAGCGGGGAGCAGTTCTTC. It specifies CASSTGTSGSGEQFF. The J gene is TRBJ2-1, the V gene TRBV7-2; 14 bases align to TRBD2. In germline, CDR1 is SGHTA, CDR2 FQGNSA. V lost 5 bases and J lost 10; bases outside the gene matches: 7. The CDR3 loop spans 15 amino acids.

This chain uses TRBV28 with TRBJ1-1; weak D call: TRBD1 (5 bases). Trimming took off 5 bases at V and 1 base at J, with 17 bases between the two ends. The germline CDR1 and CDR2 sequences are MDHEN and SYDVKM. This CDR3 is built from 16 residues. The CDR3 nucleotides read TGTGCCAGCAGTCAAAATTCGGGGGGAACGAACACTGAAGCTTTCTTT. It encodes CASSQNSGGTNTEAFF.

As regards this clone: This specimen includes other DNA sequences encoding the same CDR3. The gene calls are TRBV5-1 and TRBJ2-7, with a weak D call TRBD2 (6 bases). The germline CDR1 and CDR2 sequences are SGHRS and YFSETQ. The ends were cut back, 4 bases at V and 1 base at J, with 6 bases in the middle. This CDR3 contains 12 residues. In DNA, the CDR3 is TGCGCCAGCAGCGGGGGGTCCTACGAGCAGTACTTC. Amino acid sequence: CASSGGSYEQYF.

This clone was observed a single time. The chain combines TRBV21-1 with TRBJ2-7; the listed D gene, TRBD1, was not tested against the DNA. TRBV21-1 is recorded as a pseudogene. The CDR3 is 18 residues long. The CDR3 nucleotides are TGTGCCAGCAGCAAACGCCTTACCCGGAGCAGGGGGCTCTACGAGCAGTACTTC. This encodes CASSKRLTRSRGLYEQYF.